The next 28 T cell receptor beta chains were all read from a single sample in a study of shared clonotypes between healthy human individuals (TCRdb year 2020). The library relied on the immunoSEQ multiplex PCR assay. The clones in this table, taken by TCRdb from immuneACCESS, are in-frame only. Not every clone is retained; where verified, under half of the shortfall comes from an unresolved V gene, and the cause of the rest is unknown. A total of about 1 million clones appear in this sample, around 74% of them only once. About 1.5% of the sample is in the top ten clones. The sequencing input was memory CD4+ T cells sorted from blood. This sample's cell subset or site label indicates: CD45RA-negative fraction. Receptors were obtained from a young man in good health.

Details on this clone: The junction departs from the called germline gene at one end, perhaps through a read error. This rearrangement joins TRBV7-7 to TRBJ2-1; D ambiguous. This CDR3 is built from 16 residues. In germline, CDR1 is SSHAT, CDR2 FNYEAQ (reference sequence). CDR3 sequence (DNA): TGTGCTAGCAGCTTAGCAGTCGTGGTCGGCTACAATGAGCAGTTCTTC. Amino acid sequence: CASSLAVVVGYNEQFF.

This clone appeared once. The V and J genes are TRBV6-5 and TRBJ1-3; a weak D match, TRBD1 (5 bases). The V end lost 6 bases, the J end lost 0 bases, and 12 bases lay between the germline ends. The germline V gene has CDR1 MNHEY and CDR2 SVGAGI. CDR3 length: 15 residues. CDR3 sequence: CASRPGGSSGNTIYF. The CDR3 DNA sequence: TGTGCCAGCAGACCGGGGGGGAGCTCTGGAAACACCATATATTTT.

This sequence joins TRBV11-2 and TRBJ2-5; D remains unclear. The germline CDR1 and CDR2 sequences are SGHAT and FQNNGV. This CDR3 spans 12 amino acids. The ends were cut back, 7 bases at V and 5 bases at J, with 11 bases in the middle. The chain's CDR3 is CASTNTPETQYF. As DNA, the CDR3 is TGTGCCAGCACCAACACCCCGGAGACCCAGTACTTC.

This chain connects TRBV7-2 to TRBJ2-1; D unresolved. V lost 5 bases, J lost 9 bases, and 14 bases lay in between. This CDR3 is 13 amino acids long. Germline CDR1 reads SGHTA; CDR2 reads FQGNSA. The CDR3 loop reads CASSLPFDGEQFF. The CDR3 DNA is TGTGCCAGCAGCCTACCTTTCGACGGTGAGCAGTTCTTC.

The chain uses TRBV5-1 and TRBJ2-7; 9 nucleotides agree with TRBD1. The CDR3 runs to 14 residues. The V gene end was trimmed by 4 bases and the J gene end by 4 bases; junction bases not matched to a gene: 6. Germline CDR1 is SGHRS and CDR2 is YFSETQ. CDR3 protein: CASSRTGGKYEQYF. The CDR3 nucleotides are TGCGCCAGCAGCCGAACAGGGGGCAAGTACGAGCAGTACTTC.

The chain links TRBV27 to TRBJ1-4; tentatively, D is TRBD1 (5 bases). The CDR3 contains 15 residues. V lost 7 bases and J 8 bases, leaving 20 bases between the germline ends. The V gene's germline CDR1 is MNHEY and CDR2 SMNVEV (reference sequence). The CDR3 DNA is TGTGCCAGCAAGATGGGGCAGGGCCCTGGGGAAAAACTGTTTTTT. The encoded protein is CASKMGQGPGEKLFF.

CDR3 in DNA: TGTGCCAGCAGCTTAGCCTACAGGGGCCGGGGAGCGGGAGAGAAGACAGATACGCAGTATTTT. Its translation: CASSLAYRGRGAGEKTDTQYF. This chain connects TRBV7-2 to TRBJ2-3, with D possibly being TRBD2 (8 bases). The length of the CDR3 is 21 residues. Per germline, CDR1 SGHTA and CDR2 FQGNSA. The germline V and J ends were trimmed by 0 bases and 3 bases, with 28 bases remaining between them.

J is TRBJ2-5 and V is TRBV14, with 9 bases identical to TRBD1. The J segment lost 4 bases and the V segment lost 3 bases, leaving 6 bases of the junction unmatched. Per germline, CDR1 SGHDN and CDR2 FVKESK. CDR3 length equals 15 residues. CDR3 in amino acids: CASSHRTGATETQYF. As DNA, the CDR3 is TGTGCCAGCAGCCATAGGACAGGGGCGACAGAGACCCAGTACTTC.

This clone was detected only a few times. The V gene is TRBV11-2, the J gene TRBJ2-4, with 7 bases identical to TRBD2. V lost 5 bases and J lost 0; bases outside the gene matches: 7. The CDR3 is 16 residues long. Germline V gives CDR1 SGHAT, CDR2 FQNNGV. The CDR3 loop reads CASSPRLALAKNIQYF. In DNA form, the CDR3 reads TGTGCCAGCAGCCCCCGACTAGCACTAGCCAAAAACATTCAGTACTTC.

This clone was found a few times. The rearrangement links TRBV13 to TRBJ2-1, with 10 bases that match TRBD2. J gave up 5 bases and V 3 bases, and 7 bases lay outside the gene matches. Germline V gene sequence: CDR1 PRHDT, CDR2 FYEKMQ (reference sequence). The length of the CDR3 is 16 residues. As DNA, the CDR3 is TGTGCCAGCAGCTTGCTAAGCGGGAGGGCCGACAATGAGCAGTTCTTC. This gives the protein CASSLLSGRADNEQFF. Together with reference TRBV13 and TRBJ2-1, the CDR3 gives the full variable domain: AAGVIQSPRHLIKEKRETATLKCYPIPRHDTVYWYQQGPGQDPQFLISFYEKMQSDKGSIPDRFSAQQFSDYHSELNMSSLELGDSALYFCASSLLSGRADNEQFFGPGTRLTVL.

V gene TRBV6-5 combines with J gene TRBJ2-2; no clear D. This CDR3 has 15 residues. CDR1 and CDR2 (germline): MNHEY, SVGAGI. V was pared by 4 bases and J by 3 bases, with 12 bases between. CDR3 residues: CASSFESRDTGELFF. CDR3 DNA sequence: TGTGCCAGCAGTTTTGAGTCCCGCGACACCGGGGAGCTGTTTTTT.

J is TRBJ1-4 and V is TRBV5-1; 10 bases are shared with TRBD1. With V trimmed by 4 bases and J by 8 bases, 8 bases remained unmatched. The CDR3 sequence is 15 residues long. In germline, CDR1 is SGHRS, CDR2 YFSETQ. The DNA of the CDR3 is TGCGCCAGCAGCATCCGACAGGGGGCAGGGGAAAAACTGTTTTTT. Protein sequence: CASSIRQGAGEKLFF.

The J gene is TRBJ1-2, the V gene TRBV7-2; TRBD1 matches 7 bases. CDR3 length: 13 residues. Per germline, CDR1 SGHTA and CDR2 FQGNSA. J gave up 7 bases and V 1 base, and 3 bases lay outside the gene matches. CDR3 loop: CASSLVPGGGYTF. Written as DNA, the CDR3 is TGTGCCAGCAGCTTAGTACCAGGGGGTGGCTACACCTTC.

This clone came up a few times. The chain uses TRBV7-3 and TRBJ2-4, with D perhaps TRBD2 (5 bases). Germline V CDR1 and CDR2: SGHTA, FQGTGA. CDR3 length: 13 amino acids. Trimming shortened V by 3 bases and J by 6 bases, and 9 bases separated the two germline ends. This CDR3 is CASSLDWGNIQYF. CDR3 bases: TGTGCCAGCAGCTTGGACTGGGGAAACATTCAGTACTTC.

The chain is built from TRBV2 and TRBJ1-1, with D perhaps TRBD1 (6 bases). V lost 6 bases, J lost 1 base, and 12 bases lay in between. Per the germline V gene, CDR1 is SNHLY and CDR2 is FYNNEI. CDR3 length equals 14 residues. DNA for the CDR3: TGTGCCAGCAGGTACAGGGTAGGGAACACTGAAGCTTTCTTT. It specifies CASRYRVGNTEAFF.

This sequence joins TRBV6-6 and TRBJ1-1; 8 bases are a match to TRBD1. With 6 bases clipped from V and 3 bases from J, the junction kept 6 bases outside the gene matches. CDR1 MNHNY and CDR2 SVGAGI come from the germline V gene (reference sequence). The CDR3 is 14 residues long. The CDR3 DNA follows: TGTGCCAGCAGGAGACAGGGGATGTACACTGAAGCTTTCTTT. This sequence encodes CASRRQGMYTEAFF.

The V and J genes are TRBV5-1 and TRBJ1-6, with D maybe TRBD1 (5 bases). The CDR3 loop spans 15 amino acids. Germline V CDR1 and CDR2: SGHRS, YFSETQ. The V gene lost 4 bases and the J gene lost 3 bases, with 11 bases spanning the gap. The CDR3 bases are TGCGCCAGCAGCCAAGGAGGGGTCTATAATTCACCCCTCCACTTT. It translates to CASSQGGVYNSPLHF.

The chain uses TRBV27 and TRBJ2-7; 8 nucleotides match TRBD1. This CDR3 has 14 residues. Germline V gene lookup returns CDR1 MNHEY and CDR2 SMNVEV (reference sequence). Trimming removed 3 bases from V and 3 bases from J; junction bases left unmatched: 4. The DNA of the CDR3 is TGTGCCAGCAGTTTCCAGGACAGGGTCTACGAGCAGTACTTC. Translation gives CASSFQDRVYEQYF.

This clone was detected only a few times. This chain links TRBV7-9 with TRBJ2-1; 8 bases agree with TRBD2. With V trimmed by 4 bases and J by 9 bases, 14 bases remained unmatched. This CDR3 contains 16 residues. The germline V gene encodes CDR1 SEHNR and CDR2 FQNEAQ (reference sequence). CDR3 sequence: CASSSQTSAFVGEQFF. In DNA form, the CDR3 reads TGTGCCAGCAGCTCCCAGACTAGCGCCTTCGTTGGTGAGCAGTTCTTC.

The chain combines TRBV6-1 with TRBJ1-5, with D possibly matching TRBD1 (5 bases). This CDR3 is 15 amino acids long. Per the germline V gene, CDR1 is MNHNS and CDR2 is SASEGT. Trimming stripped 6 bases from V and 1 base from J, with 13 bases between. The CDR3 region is CASRPGGLSNQPQHF. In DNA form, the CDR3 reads TGTGCCAGCAGACCCGGGGGTCTAAGCAATCAGCCCCAGCATTTT.

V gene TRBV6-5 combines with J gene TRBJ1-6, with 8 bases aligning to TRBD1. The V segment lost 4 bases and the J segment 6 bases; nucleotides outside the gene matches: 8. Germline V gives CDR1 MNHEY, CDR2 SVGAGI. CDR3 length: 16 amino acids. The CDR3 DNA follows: TGTGCCAGCAGTTTCCCCGGGACAGGAGTTAATTCACCCCTCCACTTT. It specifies CASSFPGTGVNSPLHF.

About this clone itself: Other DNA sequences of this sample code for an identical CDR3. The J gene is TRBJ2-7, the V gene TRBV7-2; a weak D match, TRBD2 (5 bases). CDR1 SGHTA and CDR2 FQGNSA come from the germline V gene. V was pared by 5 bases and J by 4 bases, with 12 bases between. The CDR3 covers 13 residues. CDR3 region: CASSPSSGYEQYF. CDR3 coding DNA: TGTGCCAGCAGCCCTAGCTCGGGGTACGAGCAGTACTTC.

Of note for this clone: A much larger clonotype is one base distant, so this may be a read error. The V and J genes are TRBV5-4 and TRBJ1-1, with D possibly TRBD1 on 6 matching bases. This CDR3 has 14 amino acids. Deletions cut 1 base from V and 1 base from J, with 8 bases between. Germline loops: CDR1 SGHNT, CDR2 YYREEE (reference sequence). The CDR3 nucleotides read TGTGCCAGCAGCTTGCAGGGGCCGAACACTGAAGCTTTCTTT. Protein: CASSLQGPNTEAFF.

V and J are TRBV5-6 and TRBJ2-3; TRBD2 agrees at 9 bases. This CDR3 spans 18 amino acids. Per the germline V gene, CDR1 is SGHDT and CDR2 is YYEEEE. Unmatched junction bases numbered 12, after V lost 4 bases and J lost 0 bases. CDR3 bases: TGTGCCAGCAGCCCGACTAGCGGAAGGGGCTCTAGCACAGATACGCAGTATTTT. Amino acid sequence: CASSPTSGRGSSTDTQYF.

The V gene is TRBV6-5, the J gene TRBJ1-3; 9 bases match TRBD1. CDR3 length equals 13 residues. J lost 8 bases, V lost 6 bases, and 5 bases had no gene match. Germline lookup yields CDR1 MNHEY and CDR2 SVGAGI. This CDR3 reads CASRGTGRDTIYF. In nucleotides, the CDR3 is TGTGCCAGCAGAGGGACAGGGAGAGACACCATATATTTT.

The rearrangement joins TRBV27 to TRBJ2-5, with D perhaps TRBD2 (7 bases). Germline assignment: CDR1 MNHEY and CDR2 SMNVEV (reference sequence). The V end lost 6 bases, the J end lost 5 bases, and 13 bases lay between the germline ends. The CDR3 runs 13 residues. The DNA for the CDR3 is TGTGCCAGCAGCCCGGGGGGCTGGGAGACCCAGTACTTC. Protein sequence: CASSPGGWETQYF.

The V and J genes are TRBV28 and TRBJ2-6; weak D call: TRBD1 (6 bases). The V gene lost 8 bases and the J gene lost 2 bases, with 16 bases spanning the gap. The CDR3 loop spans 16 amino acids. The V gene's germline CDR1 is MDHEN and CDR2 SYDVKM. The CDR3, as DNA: TGTGCCAGCGGTGCTGGGGGCAGGGCTGGGGCCAACGTCCTGACTTTC. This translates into CASGAGGRAGANVLTF.

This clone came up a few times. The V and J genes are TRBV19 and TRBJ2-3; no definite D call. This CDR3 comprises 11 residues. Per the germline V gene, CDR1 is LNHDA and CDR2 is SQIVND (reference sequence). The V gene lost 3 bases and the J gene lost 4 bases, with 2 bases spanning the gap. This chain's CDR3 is CASSMSDTQYF. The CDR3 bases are TGTGCCAGTAGTATGTCAGATACGCAGTATTTT.